The 27 T cell receptor beta chains presented below share a single source sample, sequenced in a study of CD8 T cells in ankylosing spondylitis. TCRdb re-derived calls from the 5' RACE reads in MiXCR, one entry per CDR3 protein. In the table there are roughly 190,000 distinct CDR3 sequences, roughly 12% of which are singletons. Sequencing was done on a sample of blood, either unsorted or a sorted T cell fraction (not recorded which). Receptors were obtained from a male donor with ankylosing spondylitis or in good health (not recorded which).

This clonotype was counted between two and nine times. CDR3 residues: CASSLPEPYNEQFF. CDR3 coding DNA: TGTGCCAGCAGCTTACCCGAACCCTACAATGAGCAGTTCTTC. The chain employs TRBV5-6 and TRBJ2-1; no clear D. The V and J ends lost 2 bases and 2 bases respectively, with 8 bases between them. CDR1 is SGHDT, CDR2 YYEEEE, per germline. The CDR3 is 14 residues long.

This clonotype was observed a handful of times. The chain recombines TRBV29-1 with TRBJ1-2, with D possibly being TRBD1 (6 bases). There are 13 residues in the CDR3. In germline, CDR1 is SQVTM, CDR2 ANQGSEA. Trimming stripped 0 bases from V and 8 bases from J, with 13 bases between. The CDR3 loop reads CSVEDWRGLGYTF. The CDR3 DNA is TGCAGCGTTGAAGATTGGCGGGGGCTCGGCTACACCTTC.

This rearrangement joins TRBV11-2 to TRBJ2-5, with D possibly matching TRBD2 (7 bases). This CDR3 contains 16 residues. Trimming removed 0 bases from V and 5 bases from J, with 16 bases in between. From germline, CDR1 is SGHAT and CDR2 FQNNGV. The CDR3 sequence is CASSLDLGGRGETQYF. The CDR3 DNA follows: TGTGCCAGCAGCTTAGATCTGGGGGGGCGCGGGGAGACCCAGTACTTC.

In its sample, this clonotype was seen a few times. The J gene is TRBJ2-3, the V gene TRBV11-1; D gene uncertain. Germline V gives CDR1 SGHAT, CDR2 FQDESV (reference sequence). This CDR3 has 13 amino acids. V was clipped by 8 bases and J by 1 base, with 10 bases between them. CDR3 nucleotide sequence: TGTGCCAGCTGGAAGGGCGGCACAGATACGCAGTATTTT. This encodes CASWKGGTDTQYF. The entire variable domain, with the rest obtained from reference TRBV11-1 and TRBJ2-3, is as follows: EAEVAQSPRYKITEKSQAVAFWCDPISGHATLYWYRQILGQGPELLVQFQDESVVDDSQLPKDRFSAERLKGVDSTLKIQPAELGDSAMYLCASWKGGTDTQYFGPGTRLTVL.

The J gene is TRBJ2-1, the V gene TRBV7-8, with a tentative D call TRBD2 (5 bases). Germline V gene sequence: CDR1 SGHVS, CDR2 FQNEAQ. V dropped 4 bases and J dropped 4 bases, with 20 bases sitting between them. This CDR3 comprises 17 residues. The CDR3 here is CASSSRLRGFPYNEQFF. The CDR3 DNA is TGTGCCAGCAGCTCCCGCCTCCGCGGGTTTCCATACAATGAGCAGTTCTTC. Using reference TRBV7-8 and TRBJ2-1 for the parts outside the CDR3, the full variable domain is GAGVSQSPRYKVAKRGQDVALRCDPISGHVSLFWYQQALGQGPEFLTYFQNEAQLDKSGLPSDRFFAERPEGSVSTLKIQRTQQEDSAVYLCASSSRLRGFPYNEQFFGPGTRLTVL.

The chain recombines TRBV6-1 with TRBJ1-1; D might be TRBD1 (6 bases). V lost 1 base, J lost 3 bases, and 9 bases lay in between. CDR1 is MNHNS, CDR2 SASEGT, per germline. The CDR3 is made up of 14 amino acids. The CDR3 nucleotides read TGTGCCAGCAGTGAAGACAGGGTCGACACTGAAGCTTTCTTT. Its translation: CASSEDRVDTEAFF.

V is TRBV12-3 or TRBV12-4 and J is TRBJ2-7; TRBD1 agrees at 7 bases. This CDR3 comprises 13 residues. The V segment lost 5 bases and the J segment 4 bases; nucleotides outside the gene matches: 5. Written as DNA, the CDR3 is TGTGCCAGCAGTGAACAGGGGTTATACGAGCAGTACTTC. The encoded protein is CASSEQGLYEQYF.

V and J are TRBV11-1 and TRBJ2-3; D unclear. The CDR3 loop spans 14 amino acids. Germline CDR1 reads SGHAT; CDR2 reads FQDESV (reference sequence). The V and J ends lost 2 bases and 4 bases respectively, with 10 bases between them. CDR3 sequence: CASSLRTPADTQYF. CDR3 sequence (DNA): TGTGCCAGCAGCTTAAGGACGCCCGCAGATACGCAGTATTTT.

CDR3 nucleotides: TGCAGCGTTGAAGGGGGGGTCTACGGCTACACCTTC. Its protein is CSVEGGVYGYTF. The V gene is TRBV29-1, the J gene TRBJ1-2; D is possibly TRBD1 (5 bases). Germline V gene lookup returns CDR1 SQVTM and CDR2 ANQGSEA. The CDR3 has 12 residues. Trimming stripped 1 base from V and 8 bases from J, with 11 bases between.

This clonotype was counted between two and nine times. The chain joins TRBV6-5 to TRBJ1-4; no firm D call. The V end was cut by 4 bases, the J end by 8 bases, with 23 bases between. CDR1 and CDR2 from the germline V gene are MNHEY and SVGAGI. This CDR3 contains 17 residues. The CDR3 nucleotides read TGTGCCAGCAGTTTTGGATGGGCAGCGGCTTTTAAAGAAAAACTGTTTTTT. Protein sequence: CASSFGWAAAFKEKLFF.

Only a few counts were recorded for this clonotype. V is TRBV2 and J is TRBJ2-1; D is ambiguous. CDR1 and CDR2 (germline): SNHLY, FYNNEI. This CDR3 contains 11 residues. Between the trimmed V and J ends, which lost 7 bases and 6 bases, there was a span of 7 bases. The CDR3 DNA is TGTGCCAGCAACGTTCGCAATGAGCAGTTCTTC. Protein sequence: CASNVRNEQFF.

The chain is built from TRBV9 and TRBJ2-1; D may match TRBD1 or TRBD2 (5 bases each). CDR3 length equals 15 residues. Trimming took 2 bases from V and 8 from J, leaving 17 bases between them. Per the germline V gene, CDR1 is SGDLS and CDR2 is YYNGEE. CDR3 amino acids: CASSVTRGVLDEQFF. CDR3 DNA sequence: TGTGCCAGCAGCGTTACTAGGGGTGTATTAGATGAGCAGTTCTTC.

This sequence joins TRBV12-5 and TRBJ2-2; D could derive from TRBD1 or TRBD2 (5 bases each). CDR3 length equals 15 residues. V dropped 6 bases and J dropped 1 base, with 12 bases sitting between them. CDR1 is LGHNT and CDR2 is FRNRAP in the germline V gene. This chain's CDR3 is CASGTGQGNTGELFF. Written as DNA, the CDR3 is TGTGCTAGTGGCACGGGGCAGGGGAACACCGGGGAGCTGTTTTTT.

This clonotype was counted only a few times. The chain has TRBV18 and TRBJ2-1, with D possibly TRBD1 on 5 matching bases. The CDR3 length is 16 residues. CDR1 is KGHSH and CDR2 is LQKENI in the germline V gene. Deletions cut 6 bases from V and 0 bases from J, with 15 bases between. The CDR3 DNA reads TGTGCCAGCTCGGTATCGACAGAACCCTCCTACAATGAGCAGTTCTTC. Its protein product is CASSVSTEPSYNEQFF. Variable domain in full (rest from reference TRBV18 and TRBJ2-1): NAGVMQNPRHLVRRRGQEARLRCSPMKGHSHVYWYRQLPEEGLKFMVYLQKENIIDESGMPKERFSAEFPKEGPSILRIQQVVRGDSAAYFCASSVSTEPSYNEQFFGPGTRLTVL.

This clonotype was detected many times. The genes are TRBV7-9 and TRBJ2-5, with D hard to call. The ends were cut back, 4 bases at V and 4 bases at J, with 4 bases in the middle. The length of the CDR3 is 11 residues. CDR1 SEHNR and CDR2 FQNEAQ come from the germline V gene (reference sequence). CDR3 nucleotide sequence: TGTGCCAGCAGCTACCGAGAGACCCAGTACTTC. Its protein product is CASSYRETQYF.

The rearrangement joins TRBV6-1 to TRBJ1-1; possible D gene TRBD1, 5 bases. V was clipped by 5 bases and J by 0 bases, with 10 bases between them. Germline V gene sequence: CDR1 MNHNS, CDR2 SASEGT. The CDR3 loop spans 14 amino acids. CDR3 nucleotides: TGTGCCAGCAGTATGGGACTGATGAACACTGAAGCTTTCTTT. Its protein is CASSMGLMNTEAFF.

J is TRBJ2-7 and V is TRBV7-9; D is perhaps TRBD2 (5 bases). Trimming left V 4 bases short and J 4 bases short, with 11 bases between. Germline assignment: CDR1 SEHNR and CDR2 FQNEAQ (reference sequence). This CDR3 has 13 residues. CDR3 residues: CASSSRVTYEQYF. The CDR3, as DNA: TGTGCCAGCAGCTCGAGGGTGACGTACGAGCAGTACTTC.

The chain's CDR3 is CASSLVSGRKYF. CDR3 in DNA: TGTGCCAGCAGTTTGGTGTCAGGGAGGAAGTACTTC. The chain links TRBV12-3 or TRBV12-4 to TRBJ2-7; possibly TRBD2 for D (6 bases). This CDR3 spans 12 amino acids. With 3 bases removed from V and 11 bases from J, the gap between germline ends came to 14 bases.

V is TRBV7-9 and J is TRBJ1-4; TRBD1 is a possible D gene (5 bases). Germline V lookup: CDR1 SEHNR, CDR2 FQNEAQ (reference sequence). This CDR3 has 15 amino acids. Trimming shortened V by 6 bases and J by 9 bases, and 20 bases separated the two germline ends. CDR3 residues: CASSRRDGPMKKLFF. The CDR3 DNA is TGTGCCAGCAGTCGGAGGGACGGACCGATGAAAAAACTGTTTTTT.

The chain uses TRBV10-3 and TRBJ1-1; D not resolved. V shed 2 bases and J shed 5 bases, with 6 bases lying between them. The CDR3 is 12 amino acids. Germline CDR1 ENHRY, CDR2 SYGVKD. Here the CDR3 DNA reads TGTGCCATCAGTGAGGGTTATACTGAAGCTTTCTTT. The encoded protein is CAISEGYTEAFF.

This clonotype has just a few counts. This sequence joins TRBV29-1 and TRBJ2-5; TRBD1 might be the D (5 bases). The ends were cut back, 3 bases at V and 2 bases at J, with 10 bases in the middle. CDR3 length: 13 residues. Per the germline V gene, CDR1 is SQVTM and CDR2 is ANQGSEA. The CDR3 DNA follows: TGCAGCGTTGAGGCGACAGCTCAAGAGACCCAGTACTTC. This encodes CSVEATAQETQYF.

The chain joins TRBV30 to TRBJ2-7; a possible D gene is TRBD2 (6 bases). This CDR3 is built from 12 residues. The germline V gene has CDR1 GTSNPN and CDR2 SVGIG (reference sequence). In DNA, the CDR3 is TGTGCTTGCGAGGAGGGCGGGTACGAGCAGTACTTC. Its protein product is CACEEGGYEQYF.

The CDR3 DNA reads TGTGCCAGCAGCTCGGTGGGGACAGATACGCAGTATTTT. Translating it yields CASSSVGTDTQYF. The gene calls are TRBV5-4 and TRBJ2-3; D uncertain. The CDR3 is 13 amino acids. The germline gives CDR1 SGHNT, CDR2 YYREEE (reference sequence). Deletions cut 3 bases from V and 3 bases from J, with 8 bases between.

The rearrangement joins TRBV6-1 to TRBJ2-5; D remains unclear. Trimming shortened V by 7 bases and J by 4 bases, and 10 bases separated the two germline ends. Germline V gene sequence: CDR1 MNHNS, CDR2 SASEGT. The CDR3 totals 12 residues. This CDR3 reads CASKQFPETQYF. In nucleotides, the CDR3 is TGTGCCAGCAAACAATTTCCAGAGACCCAGTACTTC.

This clonotype was picked up a small number of times. The chain has TRBV19 and TRBJ1-5; tentatively, D is TRBD1 (5 bases). Germline CDR1 and CDR2: LNHDA and SQIVND (reference sequence). With 7 bases removed from V and 1 base from J, the gap between germline ends came to 8 bases. The CDR3 has 13 residues. As DNA, the CDR3 is TGTGCCAGTAATCCAGGGAGCAATCAGCCCCAGCATTTT. Protein sequence: CASNPGSNQPQHF.

In its sample, this clonotype was seen a few times. This sequence joins TRBV4-1 and TRBJ2-7; 10 bases line up with TRBD2. V was clipped by 4 bases and J by 2 bases; unmatched bases: 11. Germline lookup yields CDR1 MGHRA and CDR2 YSYEKL. The CDR3 is 17 amino acids. The CDR3 DNA reads as TGCGCCAGCAGCCCCCTGTCCGGGACTAGCGTACCCTACGAGCAGTACTTC. Amino acids: CASSPLSGTSVPYEQYF.

This rearrangement joins TRBV5-1 to TRBJ2-5; no reliable D call. V gave up 1 base and J gave up 4 bases, with 14 bases separating them. CDR3 size: 15 residues. Germline V gene lookup returns CDR1 SGHRS and CDR2 YFSETQ. The CDR3 nucleotides read TGCGCCAGCAGCTTGAGGGCCTCAAGCCCAGAGACCCAGTACTTC. Protein: CASSLRASSPETQYF. Filled out from reference TRBV5-1 and TRBJ2-5, the complete variable domain reads KAGVTQTPRYLIKTRGQQVTLSCSPISGHRSVSWYQQTPGQGLQFLFEYFSETQRNKGNFPGRFSGRQFSNSRSEMNVSTLELGDSALYLCASSLRASSPETQYFGPGTRLLVL.